A single sample is the source of the 21 T cell receptor beta chains below, sequenced in a study of blood T cells in healthy people across ages. The second PCR ran roughly 6 to 12 cycles with a sample-barcoded 5' primer and J-beta primers. TCRdb called the 5' RACE reads again in MiXCR, with one record for every CDR3 protein. The data show fewer than 1,200,000 distinct CDR3 sequences, 25% seen once. The sample was also reused in another study, on T cells of mothers and their children.

Sequenced: blood. These receptors all come from a girl aged 2-10 years in good health.

This clonotype was seen ten or more times. The genes are TRBV4-3 and TRBJ2-7; the D is unclear. CDR1 is LGHNA, CDR2 YSLEER, per germline. The V end lost 1 base, the J end lost 1 base, and 8 bases lay between the germline ends. There are 14 residues in the CDR3. The DNA of the CDR3 is TGCGCCAGCAGCCAAGGTACTAATTCCTACGAGCAGTACTTC. Translated, it gives CASSQGTNSYEQYF.

The chain links TRBV24-1 to TRBJ2-2; 10 nucleotides line up with TRBD1. The CDR3 spans 17 residues. V gave up 5 bases and J gave up 3 bases; unmatched junction bases: 8. From germline, CDR1 is KGHDR and CDR2 SFDVKD. The CDR3 DNA reads as TGTGCCACCAGTGCTTCTTGGACAGGGGGTGACACCGGGGAGCTGTTTTTT. It translates to CATSASWTGGDTGELFF.

The sample holds a few counts of this clonotype. The chain combines TRBV5-1 with TRBJ2-5, with 7 bases that match TRBD1. CDR3 size: 14 residues. CDR1 SGHRS and CDR2 YFSETQ come from the germline V gene. Trimming removed 3 bases from V and 5 bases from J; junction bases left unmatched: 7. The CDR3 protein is CASSSRQGMETQYF. CDR3 coding DNA: TGCGCCAGCAGCTCACGACAGGGTATGGAGACCCAGTACTTC.

This clonotype occurred a few times. The CDR3 DNA reads as TGTGCCAGCAGCTTGGTAACTAGCGGGAGCATCGGGGAGCTGTTTTTT. Protein: CASSLVTSGSIGELFF. J is TRBJ2-2 and V is TRBV5-5; 11 nucleotides align to TRBD2. The CDR3 is made up of 16 amino acids. Germline V gene data show CDR1 as SGHKS and CDR2 as YYEKEE (reference sequence). The V segment lost 0 bases and the J segment 7 bases; nucleotides outside the gene matches: 5.

The J gene is TRBJ1-1, the V gene TRBV20-1; D remains unclear. Germline V gene lookup returns CDR1 DFQATT and CDR2 SNEGSKA (reference sequence). This CDR3 has 12 residues. Deletions cut 3 bases from V and 6 bases from J, with 11 bases between. The CDR3, as DNA: TGCAGTGCTAGTGCAGGTGCCCCTGAAGCTTTCTTT. Protein sequence: CSASAGAPEAFF.

The V gene is TRBV12-5, the J gene TRBJ1-5; D remains ambiguous. The CDR3 length is 14 residues. V was pared by 7 bases and J by 5 bases, with 15 bases between. Germline V gives CDR1 LGHNT, CDR2 FRNRAP. The CDR3 DNA sequence: TGTGCTAGTGCTTATAAAGACGGGTATCAGCCCCAGCATTTT. Amino acids: CASAYKDGYQPQHF. The full variable domain, with the rest looked up from reference TRBV12-5 and TRBJ1-5, is DARVTQTPRHKVTEMGQEVTMRCQPILGHNTVFWYRQTMMQGLELLAYFRNRAPLDDSGMPKDRFSAEMPDATLATLKIQPSEPRDSAVYFCASAYKDGYQPQHFGDGTRLSIL.

This clonotype appeared a few times. V and J are TRBV4-1 and TRBJ2-5; 7 nucleotides agree with TRBD2. Germline V lookup: CDR1 MGHRA, CDR2 YSYEKL. V lost 1 base and J lost 1; bases outside the gene matches: 6. There are 16 residues in the CDR3. This chain's CDR3 is CASSQALAAAQETQYF. Written as DNA, the CDR3 is TGCGCCAGCAGCCAAGCGCTAGCGGCCGCCCAAGAGACCCAGTACTTC.

The genes are TRBV12-3 or TRBV12-4 and TRBJ1-3; 7 nucleotides line up with TRBD1. V shed 7 bases, J shed 3 bases, and the junction held 9 bases outside the gene matches. The CDR3 runs to 15 residues. CDR3 sequence: CASTSGGNDGNTIYF. CDR3 in DNA: TGTGCCAGCACCTCAGGGGGAAACGATGGAAACACCATATATTTT.

This clonotype occurred a few times. The chain combines TRBV4-1 with TRBJ2-7; 14 nucleotides line up with TRBD2. Germline CDR1 MGHRA, CDR2 YSYEKL. Trimming removed 4 bases from V and 2 bases from J; junction bases left unmatched: 10. This CDR3 has 18 residues. The CDR3 sequence: CASSPQEGTSGRPYEQYF. CDR3 nucleotides: TGCGCCAGCAGCCCTCAGGAAGGGACTAGCGGGAGACCCTACGAGCAGTACTTC.

This chain links TRBV29-1 with TRBJ2-5; 12 positions agree with TRBD1. Germline lookup yields CDR1 SQVTM and CDR2 ANQGSEA. The V gene end was trimmed by 7 bases and the J gene end by 5 bases; junction bases not matched to a gene: 8. The CDR3 is made up of 14 amino acids. The CDR3 DNA follows: TGCAGCGCCCCGGGACAGGGGGCAAGGGAGACCCAGTACTTC. Its protein product is CSAPGQGARETQYF.

The CDR3 reads CASSLVGESQPQHF. For the CDR3, the DNA is TGCGCCAGCAGCCTCGTCGGGGAGAGCCAGCCCCAGCATTTT. V is TRBV4-1 and J is TRBJ1-5, with D unresolved. The V end lost 4 bases, the J end lost 7 bases, and 14 bases lay between the germline ends. The length of the CDR3 is 14 residues. Germline assignment: CDR1 MGHRA and CDR2 YSYEKL.

The chain joins TRBV2 to TRBJ2-5, with D possibly called TRBD1 or TRBD2 (5 bases each). This CDR3 is 13 amino acids long. Trimming stripped 6 bases from V and 3 bases from J, with 11 bases between. The germline gives CDR1 SNHLY, CDR2 FYNNEI. The DNA of the CDR3 is TGTGCCAGCAGCCCCCTGGGGGAAGAGACCCAGTACTTC. As protein: CASSPLGEETQYF.

The sample holds a few counts of this clonotype. In nucleotides, the CDR3 is TGTGCCAGCAGTCAAACAGGGGATGGCTACACCTTC. Encoded protein: CASSQTGDGYTF. The chain combines TRBV28 with TRBJ1-2; 7 positions match TRBD1. Trimming cost V 5 bases and J 6 bases; bases outside gene matches: 3. CDR3 length: 12 amino acids. The germline V gene encodes CDR1 MDHEN and CDR2 SYDVKM.

CDR3 sequence (DNA): TGTGCCATCAGCGCCCTGACTAGCGGGAGGCAAATAGTTCGCACAGATACGCAGTATTTT. Its translation: CAISALTSGRQIVRTDTQYF. The V and J genes are TRBV10-3 and TRBJ2-3, with 13 bases matching TRBD2. With V trimmed by 6 bases and J by 1 base, 16 bases remained unmatched. CDR3 size: 20 residues. Germline V gene lookup returns CDR1 ENHRY and CDR2 SYGVKD.

This clonotype was detected only a few times. This rearrangement joins TRBV5-1 to TRBJ2-5; D remains unclear. Trimming stripped 1 base from V and 5 bases from J, with 6 bases between. The CDR3 sequence is 12 residues long. Germline V CDR1 and CDR2: SGHRS, YFSETQ. The CDR3 spells CASSLQVETQYF. The CDR3 DNA reads as TGCGCCAGCAGCTTGCAGGTGGAGACCCAGTACTTC.

The genes are TRBV28 and TRBJ2-4; D unclear. The V gene's germline CDR1 is MDHEN and CDR2 SYDVKM. The CDR3 has 13 residues. V gave up 7 bases and J gave up 0 bases, with 7 bases separating them. CDR3 residues: CASTRLAKNIQYF. The CDR3 region has the DNA TGTGCCAGCACCCGACTAGCCAAAAACATTCAGTACTTC.

The chain joins TRBV29-1 to TRBJ2-7; possible D gene TRBD2, 5 bases. Germline V CDR1 and CDR2: SQVTM, ANQGSEA. The CDR3 is made up of 14 amino acids. V was clipped by 4 bases and J by 5 bases, with 18 bases between them. The CDR3 coding sequence is TGCAGCGTTGTTGGCTCGTCGGGGATCCACGAGCAGTACTTC. The encoded protein is CSVVGSSGIHEQYF.

The V gene is TRBV7-9, the J gene TRBJ2-7; 8 bases agree with TRBD2. The CDR3 contains 14 residues. Trimming at V came to 5 bases and at J to 2 bases, leaving 5 bases not matched to a gene. From germline, CDR1 is SEHNR and CDR2 FQNEAQ (reference sequence). The chain's CDR3 is CASSPGTSPYEQYF. CDR3 nucleotides: TGTGCCAGCAGCCCAGGGACTAGTCCCTACGAGCAGTACTTC.

The CDR3 nucleotides are TGTGCCAGCACCGACGGACTCGGACCCACATATGGCTACACCTTC. Translation: CASTDGLGPTYGYTF. The rearrangement joins TRBV12-3 or TRBV12-4 to TRBJ1-2; D call uncertain. The CDR3 consists of 15 residues. The V end was cut by 7 bases, the J end by 5 bases, with 20 bases between.

This clonotype was found a few times. The junction does not match germline at one end; this may be a read error. The chain employs TRBV12-3 or TRBV12-4 and TRBJ1-3; the D is unclear. The CDR3 spans 14 residues. The DNA for the CDR3 is TGTGCCAGCAGTGGCCGATCCTCTGGAAACGCCATATATTTT. This sequence encodes CASSGRSSGNAIYF.

The sample holds a few counts of this clonotype. This sequence joins TRBV2 and TRBJ2-5; possibly TRBD1 for D (6 bases). V lost 7 bases to trimming and J lost 4 bases, with 16 bases between them. The CDR3 sequence is 14 residues long. Germline V CDR1 and CDR2: SNHLY, FYNNEI. The CDR3 bases are TGTGCCAGCAAATACAGGGAAAGGGGAGAGACCCAGTACTTC. Translating gives CASKYRERGETQYF.